This T cell receptor (beta chain) comes out of a study of glioma-infiltrating T cells. Whole-study findings and limits: CDR3 overlap between tissue and blood was very small.

Of note for this clonotype: Antigen specificity is unknown. This may arise from a read error, as a much more abundant clone is one base away.

Using RNA template, CDR3s of TCR alpha and beta were amplified with iRepertoire arm-PCR. For one-step reverse transcription and amplification, about 85-400 ng of tissue mRNA or PBMC total RNA was used. MiXCR was run by TCRdb on the multiplex PCR reads, yielding one entry per CDR3 protein. The data contain around 100,000 distinct CDR3 sequences, around 28% of them singletons. The germline CDR1 and CDR2 sequences are SGHTA and FQGNSA. This CDR3 contains 16 residues. Trimming took 4 bases from V and 5 from J; bases not matched to a gene: 13. The receptor was isolated from a human donor with low-grade glioma or glioblastoma, undergoing nonglioma brain surgery, or in good health (not recorded which). Sequenced input: glioma tissue, nonneoplastic brain tissue, or PBMCs (not recorded which). J is TRBJ2-5 and V is TRBV7-2; 7 nucleotides line up with TRBD2. The CDR3 protein is CASSSTSAGSGETQYF. CDR3 in DNA: TGTGCCAGCAGCTCCACTAGCGCGGGGTCGGGGGAGACCCAGTACTTC.